The subject of this entry is one T cell receptor (beta chain). The source of the sample is a study of blood T cell repertoires in COVID-19. Data came from immunoSEQ multiplex PCR; TCRdb stores just in-frame clones and leaves some out. The table has over 200,000 clones, 80% to 90% seen once. Trimming left V 0 bases short and J 5 bases short, with 7 bases between. The germline V gene encodes CDR1 SGHVS and CDR2 FNYEAQ. CDR3 length: 13 residues. The material sequenced was PBMCs or T cells enriched from blood (not recorded which). The J gene is TRBJ2-5, the V gene TRBV7-6; no reliable D call. The receptor was isolated from a woman between 25 and 40 years old who had been exposed to COVID-19. CDR3 region: CASSLAPGETQYF. For the CDR3, the DNA is TGTGCCAGCAGCTTAGCCCCCGGGGAGACCCAGTACTTC.